The 30 T cell receptor beta chains given below trace back to one sample, sequenced in a study of shared clonotypes between healthy human individuals. Profiling relied on immunoSEQ multiplex PCR, and the TCRdb table lists in-frame clones only, not all of them. The sample yields about 480,000 clones, around 79% seen once. Sequencing was done on a sample of PBMCs. The receptors were gathered from a middle-aged woman in good health. Some clones in this sample may be carry-over from other donors' samples.

This clone was picked up one time. The V and J genes are TRBV9 and TRBJ2-1; a possible D gene is TRBD2 (5 bases). CDR1 is SGDLS, CDR2 YYNGEE, per germline. This CDR3 has 14 amino acids. Trimming stripped 0 bases from V and 8 bases from J, with 12 bases between. The CDR3 is CASSVALASDEQFF. The CDR3 DNA is TGTGCCAGCAGCGTAGCCCTAGCATCGGATGAGCAGTTCTTC.

The rearrangement links TRBV11-2 to TRBJ2-4; 13 positions match TRBD2. The CDR3 runs to 16 residues. From germline, CDR1 is SGHAT and CDR2 FQNNGV. The junction had 2 bases not matched to a gene; V was cut back by 5 bases and J by 1 base. CDR3 DNA: TGTGCCAGCAGCCTGACTAGCGGGAGGGCCAAAAACATTCAGTACTTC. It codes for CASSLTSGRAKNIQYF.

This chain links TRBV29-1 with TRBJ1-2; D is uncertain. The CDR3 consists of 12 residues. Trimming took 7 bases from V and 3 from J, leaving 12 bases between them. The germline V gene encodes CDR1 SQVTM and CDR2 ANQGSEA. This chain's CDR3 is CSGRHLDYGYTF. DNA for the CDR3: TGCAGCGGGCGGCATTTGGACTATGGCTACACCTTC.

As for this clone: This sample includes further DNA sequences coding for the same CDR3. The V and J genes are TRBV29-1 and TRBJ2-7, with 7 bases matching TRBD1. V was clipped by 7 bases and J by 3 bases; unmatched bases: 3. This CDR3 comprises 11 residues. The germline gives CDR1 SQVTM, CDR2 ANQGSEA. DNA of the CDR3: TGCAGCGCCCGGACAGGCTACGAGCAGTACTTC. It specifies CSARTGYEQYF.

This clone is medium-sized. The V gene is TRBV7-9, the J gene TRBJ2-7, with D perhaps given as TRBD1 or TRBD2 (5 bases each). The CDR3 length is 14 residues. Germline values: CDR1 SEHNR, CDR2 FQNEAQ (reference sequence). V lost 1 base to trimming and J lost 3 bases, with 10 bases between them. This chain's CDR3 is CASSLVGTSYEQYF. The CDR3 DNA reads TGTGCCAGCAGCTTAGTAGGGACCAGCTACGAGCAGTACTTC. Full variable domain (outside the CDR3, taken from reference TRBV7-9 and TRBJ2-7): DTGVSQNPRHKITKRGQNVTFRCDPISEHNRLYWYRQTLGQGPEFLTYFQNEAQLEKSRLLSDRFSAERPKGSFSTLEIQRTEQGDSAMYLCASSLVGTSYEQYFGPGTRLTVT.

This chain links TRBV18 with TRBJ2-2, with 13 positions matching TRBD2. The J segment lost 5 bases and the V segment lost 8 bases, leaving 8 bases of the junction unmatched. Germline V lookup: CDR1 KGHSH, CDR2 LQKENI. The CDR3 consists of 16 residues. The CDR3 loop is CASPGTSGIRTGELFF. CDR3 bases: TGTGCCAGCCCGGGGACTAGCGGGATCCGTACCGGGGAGCTGTTTTTT.

The rearrangement links TRBV11-2 to TRBJ1-1; 9 bases fit TRBD1. V lost 5 bases to trimming and J lost 4 bases; unmatched junction nucleotides: 11. Germline CDR1 SGHAT, CDR2 FQNNGV. CDR3 length: 16 residues. For the CDR3, the DNA is TGTGCCAGCAGCCTTGGGACAGGGACGAGGAGCACTGAAGCTTTCTTT. Translating it yields CASSLGTGTRSTEAFF.

Note on this clone: This may be a read error, as it is one base from a much larger clone. The V call is TRBV6-4, the J call TRBJ1-1; D gene ambiguous. Germline V gene sequence: CDR1 MRHNA, CDR2 SNTAGT. The CDR3 has 13 residues. V lost 3 bases, J lost 0 bases, and 5 bases lay in between. The CDR3 reads CASSEVLNTEAFF. DNA for the CDR3: TGTGCCAGCAGTGAAGTCCTGAACACTGAAGCTTTCTTT.

Concerning this clone: A far larger clone lies a single base away; this is likely a read error. Within the sample, other DNA sequences also encode this same CDR3. The J gene is TRBJ2-1, the V gene TRBV5-3; D unclear. TRBV5-3 is an ORF, and what it does is uncertain. CDR3 length: 15 amino acids. The CDR3 region is CARSLPNTSYNEQFF. For the CDR3, the DNA is TGTGCCAGAAGCTTGCCCAACACCTCCTACAACGAGCAGTTCTTC.

The genes are TRBV2 and TRBJ1-6, with a possible D match to TRBD1 (5 bases). V was cut by 2 bases and J by 10 bases, with 9 bases left in between. CDR1 is SNHLY, CDR2 FYNNEI, per germline. There are 13 residues in the CDR3. The CDR3, as DNA: TGTGCCAGCAGTGAACAACAGGAGTCACCCCTCCACTTT. It specifies CASSEQQESPLHF.

V is TRBV27 and J is TRBJ2-7, with 14 bases fitting TRBD2. With V trimmed by 5 bases and J by 6 bases, 6 bases remained unmatched. The CDR3 contains 15 residues. Germline CDR1 MNHEY, CDR2 SMNVEV (reference sequence). CDR3: CASSRGTSGRSEQYF. The CDR3 DNA is TGTGCCAGCAGTAGGGGGACTAGCGGGAGAAGCGAGCAGTACTTC.

A few counts support this clone. The chain combines TRBV27 with TRBJ2-1; 11 nucleotides match TRBD2. From germline, CDR1 is MNHEY and CDR2 SMNVEV (reference sequence). Trimming took 3 bases from V and 0 from J; bases not matched to a gene: 4. CDR3 length: 17 amino acids. The chain's CDR3 is CASSFGTSGSSYNEQFF. CDR3 sequence (DNA): TGTGCCAGCAGTTTCGGGACTAGCGGAAGCTCCTACAATGAGCAGTTCTTC.

CDR3 nucleotides: TGTGCCAGCTCACCACCGGGAAAATCATCTGATGGAGGCTACACCTTC. Amino acids: CASSPPGKSSDGGYTF. V is TRBV18 and J is TRBJ1-2; D gene unclear. V lost 0 bases to trimming and J lost 8 bases, with 19 bases between them. Germline CDR1 and CDR2: KGHSH and LQKENI. The CDR3 extends over 16 amino acids. The variable domain in full, completed from reference TRBV18 and TRBJ1-2, reads NAGVMQNPRHLVRRRGQEARLRCSPMKGHSHVYWYRQLPEEGLKFMVYLQKENIIDESGMPKERFSAEFPKEGPSILRIQQVVRGDSAAYFCASSPPGKSSDGGYTFGSGTRLTVV.

The CDR3 region is CASSLYGTHNNEQFF. In nucleotides, the CDR3 is TGTGCCAGCAGTTTGTACGGGACTCACAACAATGAGCAGTTCTTC. The gene calls are TRBV28 and TRBJ2-1; D may be TRBD2 (6 bases). Trimming removed 3 bases from V and 5 bases from J, with 14 bases in between. The CDR3 spans 15 residues. The V gene's germline CDR1 is MDHEN and CDR2 SYDVKM.

Turning to this clone: The same CDR3 is also encoded by other DNA sequences in this sample. The chain carries TRBV6-1 and TRBJ1-5; D is possibly TRBD1 (6 bases). Trimming pared 1 base from V and 0 bases from J, leaving 13 bases between. The CDR3 runs to 17 residues. Per the germline V gene, CDR1 is MNHNS and CDR2 is SASEGT. CDR3 sequence (DNA): TGTGCCAGCAGTGAAGTTTGGTACAGGGTTAGCAATCAGCCCCAGCATTTT. This codes for CASSEVWYRVSNQPQHF.

The rearrangement links TRBV10-2 to TRBJ2-1, with a possible D match to TRBD2 (6 bases). This CDR3 contains 15 residues. The germline V gene encodes CDR1 WSHSY and CDR2 SAAADI. V gave up 6 bases and J gave up 7 bases, with 19 bases separating them. The CDR3 spells CASREPPQTRNEQFF. As DNA, the CDR3 is TGCGCCAGCAGGGAACCACCTCAGACTAGAAATGAGCAGTTCTTC.

The gene calls are TRBV6-4 and TRBJ2-3; TRBD2 aligns across 15 bases. The CDR3 sequence is 16 residues long. V lost 3 bases to trimming and J lost 4 bases; unmatched junction nucleotides: 2. The V gene's germline CDR1 is MRHNA and CDR2 SNTAGT. DNA of the CDR3: TGTGCCAGCAGTGAGGGACTAGCGGGAGGTCCAGATACGCAGTATTTT. It yields the protein CASSEGLAGGPDTQYF.

This chain joins TRBV2 and TRBJ1-4, with unresolved D. This CDR3 contains 13 residues. The germline V gene encodes CDR1 SNHLY and CDR2 FYNNEI. Between the trimmed V and J ends, which lost 6 bases and 0 bases, there was a span of 5 bases. CDR3 bases: TGTGCCAGCAGAGAGACAACTAATGAAAAACTGTTTTTT. This codes for CASRETTNEKLFF. The full variable domain, its missing parts supplied by reference TRBV2 and TRBJ1-4, is EPEVTQTPSHQVTQMGQEVILRCVPISNHLYFYWYRQILGQKVEFLVSFYNNEISEKSEIFDDQFSVERPDGSNFTLKIRSTKLEDSAMYFCASRETTNEKLFFGSGTQLSVL.

On this clone itself: The sample contains more than one DNA sequence encoding this CDR3. The chain recombines TRBV18 with TRBJ2-2; 8 nucleotides line up with TRBD1. The V gene end was trimmed by 3 bases and the J gene end by 0 bases; junction bases not matched to a gene: 3. In germline, CDR1 is KGHSH, CDR2 LQKENI. The CDR3 spans 16 residues. The CDR3 spells CASSPSQGANTGELFF. DNA of the CDR3: TGTGCCAGCTCACCTTCACAGGGGGCGAACACCGGGGAGCTGTTTTTT.

This sequence joins TRBV6-5 and TRBJ2-1, with D tentatively TRBD2 (6 bases). With 6 bases removed from V and 6 bases from J, the gap between germline ends came to 15 bases. CDR1 and CDR2 (germline): MNHEY, SVGAGI. The CDR3 has 14 amino acids. Written as DNA, the CDR3 is TGTGCCAGCAGCGCCAGGGACTGGACCAATGAGCAGTTCTTC. Its translation: CASSARDWTNEQFF.

Of note for this clone: This sample also contains other DNA sequences that code for the same CDR3. V gene TRBV6-4 combines with J gene TRBJ1-1, with D perhaps matching TRBD1 (6 bases). CDR1 MRHNA and CDR2 SNTAGT come from the germline V gene. V was trimmed by 6 bases and J by 1 base, leaving 12 bases between them. CDR3 length: 14 amino acids. The CDR3 loop reads CASRPDRQNTEAFF. CDR3 bases: TGTGCCAGCAGACCAGACAGGCAGAACACTGAAGCTTTCTTT.

This clone occurred once. The chain uses TRBV16 and TRBJ1-3; TRBD1 is a possible D gene (5 bases). V was cut by 4 bases and J by 0 bases, with 22 bases left in between. CDR3 length: 19 residues. Germline loops: CDR1 KGHSY, CDR2 FQNENV. The CDR3 loop reads CASSRKSSSDSLSGNTIYF. In DNA form, the CDR3 reads TGTGCCAGCAGCCGAAAGTCCTCCAGTGACAGCCTCTCTGGAAACACCATATATTTT.

This clone was counted once. The rearrangement joins TRBV28 to TRBJ2-7, with 10 bases that match TRBD2. This CDR3 region has 15 residues. V was pared by 5 bases and J by 2 bases, with 6 bases of the junction left unmatched. Germline CDR1 MDHEN, CDR2 SYDVKM. The CDR3 loop reads CASSTPGLAPYEQYF. In DNA form, the CDR3 reads TGTGCCAGCAGTACCCCGGGACTAGCGCCCTACGAGCAGTACTTC.

V and J are TRBV18 and TRBJ2-1; the D is unclear. The CDR3 contains 13 residues. V lost 5 bases and J lost 10, with 15 bases in between. Germline V gives CDR1 KGHSH, CDR2 LQKENI. CDR3 sequence reads: CASSESAFGEQFF. Written as DNA, the CDR3 is TGTGCCAGCTCAGAATCCGCTTTCGGGGAGCAGTTCTTC. The entire variable domain, with the rest obtained from reference TRBV18 and TRBJ2-1, is as follows: NAGVMQNPRHLVRRRGQEARLRCSPMKGHSHVYWYRQLPEEGLKFMVYLQKENIIDESGMPKERFSAEFPKEGPSILRIQQVVRGDSAAYFCASSESAFGEQFFGPGTRLTVL.

This chain uses TRBV7-2 with TRBJ2-2; D is possibly TRBD2 (5 bases). The germline V and J ends were trimmed by 1 base and 0 bases, with 9 bases remaining between them. The CDR3 loop spans 16 amino acids. The germline V gene has CDR1 SGHTA and CDR2 FQGNSA. Here the CDR3 DNA reads TGTGCCAGCAGCTTAGAGGGAGCTGCGAACACCGGGGAGCTGTTTTTT. Protein product: CASSLEGAANTGELFF.

This rearrangement joins TRBV19 to TRBJ1-1; D remains unclear. There are 14 residues in the CDR3. CDR1 LNHDA and CDR2 SQIVND come from the germline V gene (reference sequence). Trimming cost V 1 base and J 1 base, with 7 bases left between them. The CDR3 DNA is TGTGCCAGTAGTATAGGGTTAGAGAACACTGAAGCTTTCTTT. This translates into CASSIGLENTEAFF.

V is TRBV28 and J is TRBJ2-2; D uncertain. Germline-derived CDR1 and CDR2 are MDHEN and SYDVKM. V gave up 10 bases and J gave up 7 bases, with 13 bases separating them. There are 12 residues in the CDR3. The CDR3 is CATGWAGGELFF. The CDR3 region has the DNA TGTGCCACCGGTTGGGCTGGCGGGGAGCTGTTTTTT.

The V gene is TRBV5-6, the J gene TRBJ2-5; unclear D gene. Deletions cut 0 bases from V and 2 bases from J, with 11 bases between. Germline V gives CDR1 SGHDT, CDR2 YYEEEE. The CDR3 sequence is 15 residues long. CDR3 protein: CASSLGGAAQETQYF. Written as DNA, the CDR3 is TGTGCCAGCAGCTTGGGAGGAGCAGCTCAAGAGACCCAGTACTTC.

The chain couples TRBV29-1 to TRBJ2-5; the D is unclear. Germline V CDR1 and CDR2: SQVTM, ANQGSEA. The V end was cut by 5 bases, the J end by 6 bases, with 10 bases between. This CDR3 spans 11 amino acids. CDR3 in amino acids: CSVFGSQTQYF. The CDR3 region has the DNA TGCAGCGTTTTTGGCTCACAGACCCAGTACTTC.

This chain uses TRBV19 with TRBJ2-7; 9 bases agree with TRBD1. CDR1 is LNHDA and CDR2 is SQIVND in the germline V gene (reference sequence). The trim removed 6 bases at V and 2 bases at J, leaving 5 bases unmatched. The CDR3 spans 14 residues. CDR3 DNA: TGTGCCAGTAGACGGACAGGGGAGACCTACGAGCAGTACTTC. As protein: CASRRTGETYEQYF.